The 5 T cell receptor beta chains presented below share a single source sample, sequenced in a study of preoperative IRX-2 immunotherapy in early breast cancer. Data came from immunoSEQ multiplex PCR; TCRdb stores just in-frame clones and leaves some out. Counted here are about 23,000 clones, approximately 95% occurring once; the ten biggest clones make up about a sixth. The treatment: preoperative locoregional IRX-2 cytokine immunotherapy. Sequences were derived from tumor tissue, sampled after IRX-2 immunotherapy. The receptors originated from a human donor with breast cancer.

The chain uses TRBV9 and TRBJ2-7, with D hard to call. CDR1 and CDR2 (germline): SGDLS, YYNGEE. This CDR3 has 13 residues. V was cut by 4 bases and J by 0 bases, with 8 bases left in between. Here the CDR3 DNA reads TGTGCCAGCAGCCCAGTTAGCTCCTACGAGCAGTACTTC. Its protein product is CASSPVSSYEQYF. The whole variable domain, remainder taken from reference TRBV9 and TRBJ2-7, is DSGVTQTPKHLITATGQRVTLRCSPRSGDLSVYWYQQSLDQGLQFLIQYYNGEERAKGNILERFSAQQFPDLHSELNLSSLELGDSALYFCASSPVSSYEQYFGPGTRLTVT.

The CDR3 here is CASTRPNIQYF. Written as DNA, the CDR3 is TGTGCCAGCACCCGGCCGAACATTCAGTACTTC. This sequence joins TRBV5-8 and TRBJ2-4; D gene ambiguous. Germline assignment: CDR1 SGHTS and CDR2 YDEGEE. V was trimmed by 6 bases and J by 7 bases, leaving 8 bases between them. CDR3 length: 11 amino acids.

The chain recombines TRBV18 with TRBJ2-7; D might be TRBD2 (5 bases). This CDR3 region has 15 residues. V lost 1 base to trimming and J lost 0 bases, with 10 bases between them. Germline V CDR1 and CDR2: KGHSH, LQKENI. This CDR3 reads CASSPRGLFSYEQYF. The CDR3 nucleotides read TGTGCCAGCTCACCACGCGGGTTGTTCTCCTACGAGCAGTACTTC.

V gene TRBV28 combines with J gene TRBJ2-4; D possibly matches TRBD1 or TRBD2 (6 bases each). This CDR3 is 14 amino acids long. The germline V gene has CDR1 MDHEN and CDR2 SYDVKM. Trimming cost V 4 bases and J 13 bases, with 20 bases left between them. The CDR3 region is CASSSRRGVWAQYF. The CDR3 nucleotides read TGTGCCAGCAGTTCGCGGAGGGGGGTATGGGCCCAGTACTTC.

This chain uses TRBV14 with TRBJ2-7; a possible D gene is TRBD2 (5 bases). The V end lost 1 base, the J end lost 2 bases, and 9 bases lay between the germline ends. Germline CDR1 reads SGHDN; CDR2 reads FVKESK. This CDR3 has 14 amino acids. This CDR3 reads CASSQAPGTYEQYF. CDR3 bases: TGTGCCAGCAGCCAAGCCCCGGGGACCTACGAGCAGTACTTC.